The present T cell receptor (beta chain) was sequenced within a study of blood T cell repertoires in COVID-19. Looking at the study overall: The samples span acute and convalescent COVID-19 from the United States, Italy and Spain. T cells, B-cell-depleted T cells, or PBMCs provided the cDNA or gDNA that served as material.

The assay was immunoSEQ multiplex PCR, and TCRdb's table has in-frame clones only and misses some. The sample contains tens of thousands of clones, almost 90% of which appear only once. The V and J ends lost 2 bases and 5 bases respectively, with 10 bases between them. Germline assignment: CDR1 MNHEY and CDR2 SMNVEV (reference sequence). This CDR3 comprises 15 residues. The sample consisted of peripheral blood. The rearrangement uses TRBV27 and TRBJ1-6; no reliable D call. The origin of this receptor is a man aged 45-65 years with acute or convalescent COVID-19. CDR3 DNA: TGTGCCAGCAGTTTACGGCGGCAAGATAATTCACCCCTCCACTTT. Translated, it gives CASSLRRQDNSPLHF.